This is a list of T cell receptor beta chains from one sample in a study of shared clonotypes between healthy human individuals. Generated by immunoSEQ multiplex PCR, the TCRdb table keeps only in-frame clones and is missing some. The sample has 450,000 to 500,000 clones; around 73% are singletons. The sample taken for sequencing was PBMCs. The receptors were sampled from a woman aged 40 to 50 in good health. Some clones in this sample may be carry-over from other donors' samples. Each CDR3 is given with its conserved first and last residue. D genes are given only for firm matches. Size is omitted from some rows. Given values are once, few, many or a class for expanded clones.

TRBV25-1,TRBJ2-7,TRBD2,NA,TGTGCCAGCAGTCCTTCGGGGGGGAGGGGATGGAAACAGTACTTC,CASSPSGGRGWKQYF
TRBV5-4,TRBJ2-7,TRBD1,NA,TGTGCCAGCAGCGCCTCGGGACAGGGGAGCTCCTACGAGCAGTACTTC,CASSASGQGSSYEQYF
TRBV13,TRBJ1-1,NA,many,TGTGCCAGCAGCTTAGGCAGGGCTGGCACTGAAGCTTTCTTT,CASSLGRAGTEAFF
TRBV5-4,TRBJ2-4,TRBD2,NA,TGTGCCAGCAGCTCTAGCGGGAGAGTCGGAAACATTCAGTACTTC,CASSSSGRVGNIQYF
TRBV7-8,TRBJ1-2,TRBD1,NA,TGTGCCAGCAGCTTAGCAAGGGGGCGCAACTATGGCTACACCTTC,CASSLARGRNYGYTF
TRBV6-1,TRBJ2-1,TRBD1,NA,TGTGCCAGCAGTGGGAGGACAGGGGAAAGTGAGCAGTTCTTC,CASSGRTGESEQFF
TRBV5-1,TRBJ1-1,TRBD1,NA,TGCGCCAGCGGCAGGGGGGACACTGAAGCTTTCTTT,CASGRGDTEAFF
TRBV9,TRBJ1-2,NA,once,TGTGCCAGCAGCGCGAGGGGGGACACTAACTATGGCTACACCTTC,CASSARGDTNYGYTF
TRBV6-5,TRBJ1-1,NA,NA,TGTGCCAGCAGTTACTCGCGGAACACTGAAGCTTTCTTT,CASSYSRNTEAFF
TRBV5-1,TRBJ1-1,NA,NA,TGTGCCAGCAGCTTAGGAATGAACACTGAAGCTTTCTTT,CASSLGMNTEAFF
TRBV5-6,TRBJ2-1,NA,NA,TGTGCCAGCAGCCGGGAGGAGGGAGGGGGGCAGTTCTTC,CASSREEGGGQFF
TRBV7-2,TRBJ2-7,NA,NA,TGTGCCAGCAGCTTTCTTGACGAGCAGTACTTC,CASSFLDEQYF
TRBV27,TRBJ2-1,NA,NA,TGTGCCAGCAGTCATGTGACACCTTACAATGAGCAGTTCTTC,CASSHVTPYNEQFF
TRBV25-1,TRBJ2-3,TRBD2,NA,TGTGCCAGCTCCATCCCGGGACTAGCGGGAGGAGCAGATACGCAGTATTTT,CASSIPGLAGGADTQYF
TRBV10-3,TRBJ2-2,TRBD2,NA,TGTGCCATCAGTGAGTCTCCGAGGGTAGCGGGGACCGGGGAGCTGTTTTTT,CAISESPRVAGTGELFF
TRBV5-1,TRBJ2-3,NA,NA,TGCGCCAGCAGAGGTGCTGGCGAAACTAGCACAGATACGCAGTATTTT,CASRGAGETSTDTQYF
TRBV27,TRBJ2-2,NA,NA,TGTGCCAGCAGTTTATCACTGACGGGAGACACCGGGGAGCTGTTTTTT,CASSLSLTGDTGELFF
TRBV4-1,TRBJ1-1,NA,NA,TGCGCCAGCAGCCAAGGAAGGCTAAACACTGAAGCTTTCTTT,CASSQGRLNTEAFF
TRBV6-5,TRBJ1-1,NA,NA,TGTGCCAGCAGTTACTCAGCAGGTAGTGGATTTGCTGAAGCTTTCTTT,CASSYSAGSGFAEAFF
TRBV7-3,TRBJ2-1,TRBD2,NA,TGTGCCAGCAGCTTAAAAGCGGGAGGTCCCAAGGAGCAGTTCTTC,CASSLKAGGPKEQFF
TRBV19,TRBJ2-4,TRBD1,NA,TGTGCCAGTAGGCCCGGGACAGGGAAATCAGCCAAAAACATTCAGTACTTC,CASRPGTGKSAKNIQYF
TRBV10-1,TRBJ2-7,NA,NA,TGCGCCAGCAGTGAGCCGGGAGTCTACGAGCAGTACTTC,CASSEPGVYEQYF
TRBV6-5,TRBJ1-1,NA,NA,TGTGCCAGCAGCTCCCTGACTGAAGCTTTCTTT,CASSSLTEAFF
TRBV7-3,TRBJ1-3,NA,once,TGTGCCAGCAGCTTAGGCCTCGCTGGAAACACCATATATTTT,CASSLGLAGNTIYF
TRBV4-3,TRBJ2-7,TRBD1,NA,TGCGCCAGCAGCCCGGGGACAGGGGGTTCCTACGAGCAGTACTTC,CASSPGTGGSYEQYF
TRBV4-3,TRBJ2-5,TRBD1,NA,TGCGCCAGCAGCCGCCGGACAGGGGGAGAGACCCAGTACTTC,CASSRRTGGETQYF
TRBV29-1,TRBJ2-7,TRBD1,NA,TGCAGCGTTGAGGGACAGGGTTTTCGCGAGCAGTACTTC,CSVEGQGFREQYF
TRBV19,TRBJ2-7,TRBD1,NA,TGTGCCAGTAGTAGAAGACAGGGCTCCTACGAGCAGTACTTC,CASSRRQGSYEQYF
TRBV27,TRBJ2-5,TRBD2,NA,TGTGCCAGCAGTTCACTAGCGGGAGTAGAGACCCAGTACTTC,CASSSLAGVETQYF
TRBV6-5,TRBJ2-7,NA,NA,TGTGCCAGCAGGGCCCCTAGCGACCCCTCCGAGCAGTACTTC,CASRAPSDPSEQYF
TRBV29-1,TRBJ2-7,TRBD2,NA,TGCAGCGGGCGCGGGGGGACCTCCTACGAGCAGTACTTC,CSGRGGTSYEQYF
TRBV5-4,TRBJ1-4,NA,few,TGTGCCAGCAGCCAGGACGCGGGTGCAACTAATGAAAAACTGTTTTTT,CASSQDAGATNEKLFF
TRBV29-1,TRBJ2-7,NA,NA,TGCAGCGTTGGATTTGACCCTTACTACGAGCAGTACTTC,CSVGFDPYYEQYF
TRBV5-6,TRBJ1-5,NA,NA,TGTGCCAGCAGCGGGGGAGGGGTGAGGCAGCCCCAGCATTTT,CASSGGGVRQPQHF
TRBV28,TRBJ2-1,TRBD2,NA,TGTGCCAGCAGTTCTCCGGGAGGGGGTGTTAACAATGAGCAGTTCTTC,CASSSPGGGVNNEQFF
TRBV4-1,TRBJ1-4,NA,few,TGCGCCAGCAGCCACCCGACAGGACGGCTGTTTTTT,CASSHPTGRLFF
TRBV2,TRBJ2-6,NA,NA,TGTGCCAGCAGTGAAAGTCTGGTTCGGGGCGCGGGGGCCAACGTCCTGACTTTC,CASSESLVRGAGANVLTF
TRBV7-9,TRBJ1-1,NA,NA,TGTGCCAGCAGCCCCTGGGGGGGTAGGAACACTGAAGCTTTCTTT,CASSPWGGRNTEAFF
TRBV27,TRBJ1-6,NA,NA,TGTGCCAGCTCCGTCAGGGTTTCTAATTCACCCCTCCACTTT,CASSVRVSNSPLHF
TRBV27,TRBJ1-5,NA,NA,TGTGCCAGCAGTGCCAACAGGGTAGGTCAGCCCCAGCATTTT,CASSANRVGQPQHF
TRBV7-2,TRBJ2-4,NA,few,TGTGCCAGCAGCTCACGAGGGGGAGGAGCCAAAAACATTCAGTACTTC,CASSSRGGGAKNIQYF
TRBV28,TRBJ2-3,TRBD1,NA,TGTGCCACCAACGTCGGGACAGGGGAAGATACGCAGTATTTT,CATNVGTGEDTQYF
TRBV5-1,TRBJ1-2,NA,NA,TGCGCCAGCAGCTTGGCCCCGAACCAGGGCCCTCGGGGCTACACCTTC,CASSLAPNQGPRGYTF
TRBV15,TRBJ1-2,TRBD1,NA,TGTGCCACCAGCAGAGGGGCGGGGACAGGGGGCTACACCTTC,CATSRGAGTGGYTF